This T cell receptor (beta chain) is drawn from a study of T cells after yellow fever vaccination. TCRdb analysed the 5' RACE reads with MiXCR anew, one entry per CDR3 protein. Seen here are approximately 300,000 distinct CDR3 sequences, 10% to 15% observed once, and the top ten hold 0.4% to 0.65%. V gave up 5 bases and J gave up 7 bases; unmatched junction bases: 8. This CDR3 has 15 residues. Per germline, CDR1 SGHTA and CDR2 FQGNSA. This clonotype was found a few times. The receptor comes from a man aged 30 to 39 who received the YFV17D yellow fever vaccine. The rearrangement uses TRBV7-2 and TRBJ2-2; 9 nucleotides line up with TRBD2. The specimen comprised CD4+ T cells sorted from PBMCs, sampled 45 days after the yellow fever booster vaccination. DNA for the CDR3: TGTGCCAGCAGCCCCGCTAGCGGGAAGTTCGGGGAGCTGTTTTTT. This translates into CASSPASGKFGELFF.